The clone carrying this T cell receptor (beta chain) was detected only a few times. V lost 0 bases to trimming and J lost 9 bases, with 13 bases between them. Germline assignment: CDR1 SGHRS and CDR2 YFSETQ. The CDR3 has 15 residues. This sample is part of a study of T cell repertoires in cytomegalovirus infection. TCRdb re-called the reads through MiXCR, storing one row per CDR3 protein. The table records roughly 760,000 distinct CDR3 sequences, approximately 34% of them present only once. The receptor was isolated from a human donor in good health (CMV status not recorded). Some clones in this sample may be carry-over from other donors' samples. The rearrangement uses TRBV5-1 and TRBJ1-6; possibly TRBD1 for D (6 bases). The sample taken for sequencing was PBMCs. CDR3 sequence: CASSLDGGGSSPLHF. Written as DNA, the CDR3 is TGCGCCAGCAGCTTGGACGGGGGCGGGTCTTCACCCCTCCACTTT.